The 31 T cell receptor beta chains presented below share a single source sample, sequenced in a study of response to subunit inactivated influenza vaccine. MiXCR, applied by TCRdb to the RT-PCR reads, yields one record per CDR3 protein. The table records 500,000 to 650,000 distinct CDR3 sequences, under 9% of them present only once. The sequenced sample was PBMCs from blood, obtained around 2 years after vaccination. The receptor source for this set is a man between 45 and 75 years old who received an inactivated influenza vaccine.

This rearrangement joins TRBV20-1 to TRBJ2-7; D possibly corresponds to TRBD2 (6 bases). V lost 3 bases and J lost 3, with 21 bases in between. The CDR3 sequence is 16 residues long. The germline V gene has CDR1 DFQATT and CDR2 SNEGSKA (reference sequence). The CDR3 nucleotides are TGCAGTGCTAGGTCAAGTAAGGAGGGCGGCCACTACGAGCAGTACTTC. As protein: CSARSSKEGGHYEQYF.

This clonotype was seen ten or more times. The V gene is TRBV7-7, the J gene TRBJ2-3; 9 nucleotides match TRBD2. CDR3 length: 14 residues. Germline assignment: CDR1 SSHAT and CDR2 FNYEAQ (reference sequence). The junction had 2 bases not matched to a gene; V was cut back by 4 bases and J by 3 bases. The CDR3 reads CASSSSGGTDTQYF. In nucleotides, the CDR3 is TGTGCCAGCAGCTCAAGCGGGGGGACAGATACGCAGTATTTT.

This clonotype was detected only a few times. The CDR3 sequence is CSVSGDTEAFF. The CDR3 region has the DNA TGCAGCGTTTCTGGGGACACTGAAGCTTTCTTT. This sequence joins TRBV29-1 and TRBJ1-1; D gene uncertain. Trimming took off 5 bases at V and 3 bases at J, with 7 bases between the two ends. Germline assignment: CDR1 SQVTM and CDR2 ANQGSEA. The CDR3 consists of 11 residues.

The V call is TRBV4-3, the J call TRBJ2-7; D unresolved. The CDR3 is made up of 17 amino acids. Germline loops: CDR1 LGHNA, CDR2 YSLEER. V was shortened by 0 bases and J by 4 bases, with 19 bases between the two germline ends. The CDR3 sequence: CASSQDSPAIAGYEQYF. DNA for the CDR3: TGCGCCAGCAGCCAAGATTCGCCAGCGATCGCTGGGTACGAGCAGTACTTC.

The CDR3 DNA reads TGTGCCAGCACCTCGGAAGTCGGGACGCAGTATTTT. Amino acid sequence: CASTSEVGTQYF. V gene TRBV7-2 combines with J gene TRBJ2-3; no reliable D call. V gave up 7 bases and J gave up 9 bases, with 14 bases separating them. Germline V gene data show CDR1 as SGHTA and CDR2 as FQGNSA. This CDR3 spans 12 amino acids. Filled out from reference TRBV7-2 and TRBJ2-3, the complete variable domain reads GAGVSQSPSNKVTEKGKDVELRCDPISGHTALYWYRQSLGQGLEFLIYFQGNSAPDKSGLPSDRFSAERTGGSVSTLTIQRTQQEDSAVYLCASTSEVGTQYFGPGTRLTVL.

This clonotype was seen just once. At one end the junction does not follow the germline gene, possibly because of a read error. The chain couples TRBV12-3 or TRBV12-4 to TRBJ2-7, with D unclear. CDR3 length equals 12 residues. The CDR3 bases are TGTGCCAGCAGTTTAGCTCAAAACGACCAGTACTTC. Amino acids: CASSLAQNDQYF.

This clonotype was recorded a few times. The chain is built from TRBV28 and TRBJ2-6, with D tentatively TRBD2 (5 bases). Trimming took off 6 bases at V and 4 bases at J, with 13 bases between the two ends. The germline CDR1 and CDR2 sequences are MDHEN and SYDVKM. The CDR3 has 15 residues. CDR3 loop: CASRLGNGGANVLTF. DNA for the CDR3: TGTGCCAGCAGACTCGGGAATGGGGGGGCCAACGTCCTGACTTTC.

This clonotype was observed at least ten times. This sequence joins TRBV6-1 and TRBJ2-7; TRBD2 aligns across 8 bases. CDR1 and CDR2 from the germline V gene are MNHNS and SASEGT. V lost 5 bases to trimming and J lost 2 bases; unmatched junction nucleotides: 5. CDR3 length: 14 residues. Written as DNA, the CDR3 is TGTGCCAGCAGTCTTCGGGAGGGCCCCTACGAGCAGTACTTC. Translating it yields CASSLREGPYEQYF.

This clonotype occurred many times. The genes are TRBV6-1 and TRBJ2-1; D unresolved. V was clipped by 4 bases and J by 5 bases, with 6 bases between them. Germline V lookup: CDR1 MNHNS, CDR2 SASEGT. The CDR3 covers 12 residues. CDR3 region: CASSGSNNEQFF. The CDR3 nucleotides are TGTGCCAGCAGTGGTTCCAACAATGAGCAGTTCTTC.

This clonotype appeared a few times. The chain has TRBV12-3 or TRBV12-4 and TRBJ1-5, with a possible D match to TRBD1 (5 bases). V was clipped by 6 bases and J by 5 bases, with 11 bases between them. This CDR3 has 13 amino acids. The CDR3 DNA follows: TGTGCCAGCAGCCGGGGGATACATCAGCCCCAGCATTTT. Protein sequence: CASSRGIHQPQHF.

This rearrangement joins TRBV11-3 to TRBJ2-2, with 8 bases identical to TRBD1. V shed 1 base, J shed 5 bases, and the junction held 9 bases outside the gene matches. In germline, CDR1 is SGHNT, CDR2 YENEEA. This CDR3 region has 17 residues. The CDR3 reads CASSLAFGQGTTGELFF. The CDR3 DNA is TGTGCCAGCAGCTTAGCGTTTGGACAGGGAACGACCGGGGAGCTGTTTTTT.

The V and J genes are TRBV9 and TRBJ2-1; D unresolved. Between the trimmed V and J ends, which lost 2 bases and 6 bases, there was a span of 12 bases. The CDR3 spans 14 residues. Germline CDR1 is SGDLS and CDR2 is YYNGEE. The CDR3 DNA follows: TGTGCCAGCAGCGTCGGGCCTGCAATCAATGAGCAGTTCTTC. Amino acids: CASSVGPAINEQFF.

The sample holds a few counts of this clonotype. The V gene is TRBV7-9, the J gene TRBJ2-3; tentative D call: TRBD1 (5 bases). This CDR3 comprises 14 residues. V was pared by 5 bases and J by 3 bases, with 12 bases between. CDR1 is SEHNR, CDR2 FQNEAQ, per germline (reference sequence). The CDR3 loop reads CASSKRQPTDTQYF. The CDR3, as DNA: TGTGCCAGCAGCAAGCGACAGCCTACAGATACGCAGTATTTT. Based on the CDR3 plus reference TRBV7-9 and TRBJ2-3, the full variable domain is DTGVSQNPRHKITKRGQNVTFRCDPISEHNRLYWYRQTLGQGPEFLTYFQNEAQLEKSRLLSDRFSAERPKGSFSTLEIQRTEQGDSAMYLCASSKRQPTDTQYFGPGTRLTVL.

Details on this clonotype: The junction and the germline gene differ at one end; a read error may be behind it. The rearrangement links TRBV15 to TRBJ2-4, with a weak D call TRBD2 (5 bases). CDR3 length: 17 residues. Germline CDR1 reads LNHNV; CDR2 reads YYDKDF (reference sequence). CDR3 amino acids: CATTSDKGSLARNIQYF. The DNA for the CDR3 is TGTGCCACCACCTCGGATAAGGGTTCTCTAGCCAGAAACATTCAGTACTTC.

The sample holds a few counts of this clonotype. The chain couples TRBV7-2 to TRBJ2-7; TRBD2 matches at 7 bases. J was trimmed by 2 bases and V by 2 bases; bases with no gene match: 6. Per the germline V gene, CDR1 is SGHTA and CDR2 is FQGNSA. This CDR3 region has 15 residues. The CDR3 is CASSLSPGGPYEQYF. Written as DNA, the CDR3 is TGTGCCAGCAGCTTATCCCCGGGGGGTCCCTACGAGCAGTACTTC.

This chain connects TRBV9 to TRBJ2-7; D is unresolved. CDR3 length: 9 amino acids. Trimming cost V 9 bases and J 5 bases, with 6 bases left between them. Germline assignment: CDR1 SGDLS and CDR2 YYNGEE. The CDR3 protein is CATEHEQYF. Written as DNA, the CDR3 is TGTGCCACAGAACACGAGCAGTACTTC. Filled out from reference TRBV9 and TRBJ2-7, the complete variable domain reads DSGVTQTPKHLITATGQRVTLRCSPRSGDLSVYWYQQSLDQGLQFLIQYYNGEERAKGNILERFSAQQFPDLHSELNLSSLELGDSALYFCATEHEQYFGPGTRLTVT.

With respect to this clonotype: At one end the junction does not follow the germline gene, possibly because of a read error. The chain is built from TRBV12-3 or TRBV12-4 and TRBJ1-6; TRBD1 matches at 9 bases. The CDR3 has 14 residues. The CDR3 nucleotides read TGTGCCGGCAGGACGGACAGGGGAAATTCACCCCTCCACTTT. It encodes CAGRTDRGNSPLHF.

The chain combines TRBV6-5 with TRBJ2-7; no definite D call. The germline CDR1 and CDR2 sequences are MNHEY and SVGAGI. The CDR3 contains 16 residues. Trimming stripped 0 bases from V and 0 bases from J, with 12 bases between. Here the CDR3 reads CASSYSLLTLSYEQYF. The CDR3, as DNA: TGTGCCAGCAGTTACTCGCTACTGACCCTCTCCTACGAGCAGTACTTC.

The chain joins TRBV13 to TRBJ2-2; D is perhaps TRBD1 or TRBD2 (5 bases each). The germline V gene has CDR1 PRHDT and CDR2 FYEKMQ (reference sequence). Trimming took 5 bases from V and 4 from J, leaving 14 bases between them. This CDR3 contains 15 residues. The CDR3 DNA reads TGTGCCAGCAGCCCACCGCCAGGGACCACCGGGGAGCTGTTTTTT. It encodes CASSPPPGTTGELFF.

In its sample, this clonotype was seen many times. The chain joins TRBV12-3 or TRBV12-4 to TRBJ1-3; unclear D gene. CDR3 length: 12 residues. V lost 5 bases to trimming and J lost 4 bases, with 6 bases between them. CDR3 nucleotide sequence: TGTGCCAGCAGTCAAAAGGGAAACACCATATATTTT. This sequence encodes CASSQKGNTIYF.

This clonotype was seen a few times. Here the CDR3 DNA reads TGTGCCAGCAGCTTAGGGATGGGGAACACTGAAGCTTTCTTT. This codes for CASSLGMGNTEAFF. The chain carries TRBV11-2 and TRBJ1-1; no reliable D call. The germline gives CDR1 SGHAT, CDR2 FQNNGV. The CDR3 spans 14 residues. V lost 1 base to trimming and J lost 1 base, with 7 bases between them. Complete variable domain (other parts from reference TRBV11-2 and TRBJ1-1): EAGVAQSPRYKIIEKRQSVAFWCNPISGHATLYWYQQILGQGPKLLIQFQNNGVVDDSQLPKDRFSAERLKGVDSTLKIQPAKLEDSAVYLCASSLGMGNTEAFFGQGTRLTVV.

J is TRBJ1-3 and V is TRBV5-1; D is ambiguous. V lost 4 bases to trimming and J lost 1 base, with 9 bases between them. Germline V gives CDR1 SGHRS, CDR2 YFSETQ. There are 14 residues in the CDR3. The CDR3 region has the DNA TGCGCCAGCAGCCCGGATGGTTCTGGAAACACCATATATTTT. Translation: CASSPDGSGNTIYF.

This clonotype occurred many times. This chain connects TRBV4-2 to TRBJ1-2; a possible D gene is TRBD1 (6 bases). Germline V lookup: CDR1 LGHNA, CDR2 YNFKEQ. Deletions cut 0 bases from V and 9 bases from J, with 23 bases between. The CDR3 has 17 residues. CDR3 nucleotides: TGTGCCAGCAGCCAAGATTGGGATCGGCCAGGGGATTCTAGCTACACCTTC. Residues: CASSQDWDRPGDSSYTF.

V gene TRBV9 combines with J gene TRBJ1-6; D gene uncertain. This CDR3 is 17 amino acids long. Per germline, CDR1 SGDLS and CDR2 YYNGEE. V was trimmed by 0 bases and J by 0 bases, leaving 10 bases between them. The CDR3, as DNA: TGTGCCAGCAGCGTAGCTACAGCCAGCTCCTATAATTCACCCCTCCACTTT. Protein: CASSVATASSYNSPLHF.

A few counts support this clonotype. This chain connects TRBV29-1 to TRBJ2-4; D is possibly TRBD1 (6 bases). Germline lookup yields CDR1 SQVTM and CDR2 ANQGSEA. The CDR3 is 14 residues long. Trimming left V 1 base short and J 7 bases short, with 14 bases between. CDR3 region: CSVEGIRGRNIQYF. CDR3 DNA: TGCAGCGTTGAAGGGATCAGGGGTCGGAACATTCAGTACTTC.

The chain uses TRBV5-1 and TRBJ1-2; D is possibly TRBD1 (6 bases). The V end was cut by 1 base, the J end by 2 bases, with 12 bases between. Germline lookup yields CDR1 SGHRS and CDR2 YFSETQ. The CDR3 consists of 15 residues. The CDR3 reads CASSLNGQLNYGYTF. The CDR3 DNA follows: TGCGCCAGCAGCTTGAATGGACAGTTAAACTATGGCTACACCTTC.

This clonotype was counted between two and nine times. The chain couples TRBV29-1 to TRBJ1-1; TRBD1 matches at 8 bases. Germline V CDR1 and CDR2: SQVTM, ANQGSEA. With V trimmed by 3 bases and J by 10 bases, 7 bases remained unmatched. The CDR3 is 12 residues long. This chain's CDR3 is CSVDIRGRGAFF. The CDR3 DNA reads as TGCAGCGTTGACATCAGGGGGCGAGGAGCTTTCTTT.

Ten or more counts support this clonotype. The rearrangement links TRBV20-1 to TRBJ2-5, with 7 nucleotides matching TRBD1. This CDR3 has 12 amino acids. V dropped 3 bases and J dropped 4; count of bases not matched to a gene: 2. Looked up from germline, CDR1 is DFQATT and CDR2 is SNEGSKA (reference sequence). The CDR3 DNA reads as TGCAGTGCTAGCCGGGACAGAGAGACCCAGTACTTC. This codes for CSASRDRETQYF.

The chain uses TRBV4-1 and TRBJ1-6, with D perhaps matching TRBD1 (5 bases). Germline assignment: CDR1 MGHRA and CDR2 YSYEKL. This CDR3 contains 15 residues. Trimming stripped 0 bases from V and 7 bases from J, with 10 bases between. Written as DNA, the CDR3 is TGCGCCAGCAGCCAAGAGGGGCTGACAAATTCACCCCTCCACTTT. Its translation: CASSQEGLTNSPLHF.

Only a few counts were recorded for this clonotype. The V call is TRBV7-2, the J call TRBJ2-3, with TRBD2 matching over 10 bases. The trim removed 5 bases at V and 1 base at J, leaving 9 bases unmatched. The CDR3 is 17 residues long. CDR1 and CDR2 from the germline V gene are SGHTA and FQGNSA. The CDR3 reads CASSPKRGGTGTDTQYF. The CDR3 DNA is TGTGCCAGCAGCCCCAAGCGGGGGGGAACTGGCACAGATACGCAGTATTTT.

This clonotype has a handful of counts. The chain links TRBV28 to TRBJ1-1; D possibly corresponds to TRBD1 (5 bases). Trimming stripped 0 bases from V and 0 bases from J, with 17 bases between. The CDR3 consists of 18 residues. The V gene's germline CDR1 is MDHEN and CDR2 SYDVKM. The CDR3 region is CASSLWGIPGTMNTEAFF. The CDR3 DNA follows: TGTGCCAGCAGTTTATGGGGTATCCCAGGGACGATGAACACTGAAGCTTTCTTT. Complete variable domain (other parts from reference TRBV28 and TRBJ1-1): DVKVTQSSRYLVKRTGEKVFLECVQDMDHENMFWYRQDPGLGLRLIYFSYDVKMKEKGDIPEGYSVSREKKERFSLILESASTNQTSMYLCASSLWGIPGTMNTEAFFGQGTRLTVV.